Sample share makes the clone carrying this TCR beta chain medium-sized (0.01 to 0.1%). The antigen is not known. The data stem from a study of cytomegalovirus exposure and HLA in healthy donors. Study observations and caveats: Later analysis identified a missense DCLRE1C variant that was linked to TCR beta V- and J-gene trimming. What a later analysis reportedly showed was that an Asian-associated ancestry cluster had fewer N-insertions than the approximately 670-donor mean.

PCR was performed using 60 Vbeta and 13 Jbeta primers. Assay used: immunoSEQ multiplex PCR; TCRdb lists only in-frame clones, some missing. The sample lists under 130,000 clones; around three quarters were seen once. Per germline, CDR1 MGHRA and CDR2 YSYEKL. This CDR3 contains 14 residues. The V end was cut by 4 bases, the J end by 6 bases, with 16 bases between. The V gene is TRBV4-1, the J gene TRBJ2-7; D is perhaps TRBD1 (6 bases). The source of this sequence is a man in his forties or fifties in good health and CMV-seropositive. Input material: PBMCs. The CDR3 loop reads CASSLRNRAGEQYF. The CDR3 DNA sequence: TGCGCCAGCAGCCTAAGGAACAGGGCAGGCGAGCAGTACTTC.